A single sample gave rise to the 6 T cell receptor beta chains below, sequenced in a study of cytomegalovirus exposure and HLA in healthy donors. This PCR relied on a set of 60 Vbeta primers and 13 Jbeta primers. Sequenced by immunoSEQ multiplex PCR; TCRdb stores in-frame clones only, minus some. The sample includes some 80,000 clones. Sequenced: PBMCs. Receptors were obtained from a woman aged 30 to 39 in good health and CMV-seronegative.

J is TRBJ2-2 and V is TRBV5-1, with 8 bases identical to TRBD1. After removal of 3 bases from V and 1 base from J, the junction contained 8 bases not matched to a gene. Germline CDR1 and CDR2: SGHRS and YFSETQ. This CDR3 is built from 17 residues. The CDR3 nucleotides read TGCGCCAGCAGCTCGCAAGGACAGGGCCTGAACACCGGGGAGCTGTTTTTT. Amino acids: CASSSQGQGLNTGELFF.

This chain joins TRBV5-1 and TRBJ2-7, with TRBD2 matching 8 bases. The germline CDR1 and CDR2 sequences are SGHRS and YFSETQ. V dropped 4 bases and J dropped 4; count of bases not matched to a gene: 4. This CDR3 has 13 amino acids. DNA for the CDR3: TGCGCCAGCAGCGGGACTAGTTCGTACGAGCAGTACTTC. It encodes CASSGTSSYEQYF.

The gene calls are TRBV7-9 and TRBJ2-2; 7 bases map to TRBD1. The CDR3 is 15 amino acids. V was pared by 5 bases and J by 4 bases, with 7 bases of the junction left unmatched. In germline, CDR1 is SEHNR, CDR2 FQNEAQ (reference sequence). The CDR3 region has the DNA TGTGCCAGCAGCCTCCTGACAGGGATCACCGGGGAGCTGTTTTTT. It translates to CASSLLTGITGELFF.

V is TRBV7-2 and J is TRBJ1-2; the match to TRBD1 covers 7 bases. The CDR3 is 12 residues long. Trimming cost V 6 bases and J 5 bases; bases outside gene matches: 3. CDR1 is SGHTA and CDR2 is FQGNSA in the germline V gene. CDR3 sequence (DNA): TGTGCCAGCAGGCGACAGGGATATGGCTACACCTTC. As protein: CASRRQGYGYTF. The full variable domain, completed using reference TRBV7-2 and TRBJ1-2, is GAGVSQSPSNKVTEKGKDVELRCDPISGHTALYWYRQSLGQGLEFLIYFQGNSAPDKSGLPSDRFSAERTGGSVSTLTIQRTQQEDSAVYLCASRRQGYGYTFGSGTRLTVV.

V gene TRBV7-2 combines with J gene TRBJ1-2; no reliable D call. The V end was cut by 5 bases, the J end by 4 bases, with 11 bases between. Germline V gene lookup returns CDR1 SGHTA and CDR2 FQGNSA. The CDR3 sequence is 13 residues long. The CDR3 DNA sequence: TGTGCCAGCAGCCGTAGGACTAGCTATGGCTACACCTTC. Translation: CASSRRTSYGYTF.

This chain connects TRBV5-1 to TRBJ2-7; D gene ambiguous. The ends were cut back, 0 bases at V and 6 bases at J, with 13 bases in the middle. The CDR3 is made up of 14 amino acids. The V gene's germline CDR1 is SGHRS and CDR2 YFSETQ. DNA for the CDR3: TGCGCCAGCAGCTTGGACAGTCCTACGTTCGAGCAGTACTTC. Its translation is CASSLDSPTFEQYF. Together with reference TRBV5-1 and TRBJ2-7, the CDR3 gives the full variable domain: KAGVTQTPRYLIKTRGQQVTLSCSPISGHRSVSWYQQTPGQGLQFLFEYFSETQRNKGNFPGRFSGRQFSNSRSEMNVSTLELGDSALYLCASSLDSPTFEQYFGPGTRLTVT.